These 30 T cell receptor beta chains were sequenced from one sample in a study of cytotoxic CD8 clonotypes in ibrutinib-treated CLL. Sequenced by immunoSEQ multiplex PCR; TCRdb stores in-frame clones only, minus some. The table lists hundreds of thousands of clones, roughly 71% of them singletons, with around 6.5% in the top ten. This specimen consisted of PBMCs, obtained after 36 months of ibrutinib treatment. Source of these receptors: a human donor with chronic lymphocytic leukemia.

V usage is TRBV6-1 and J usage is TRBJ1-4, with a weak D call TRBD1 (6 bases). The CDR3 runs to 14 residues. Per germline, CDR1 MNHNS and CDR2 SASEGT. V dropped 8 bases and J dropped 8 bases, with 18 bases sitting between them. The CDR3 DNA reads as TGTGCCAGCTCCACCCGGGGGGGGGCCGAAAAACTGTTTTTT. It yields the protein CASSTRGGAEKLFF.

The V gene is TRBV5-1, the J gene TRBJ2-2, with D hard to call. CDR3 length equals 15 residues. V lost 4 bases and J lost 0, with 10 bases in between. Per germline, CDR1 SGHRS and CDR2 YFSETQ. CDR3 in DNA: TGCGCCAGCAGCGCGGTCCGGACGAACACCGGGGAGCTGTTTTTT. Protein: CASSAVRTNTGELFF.

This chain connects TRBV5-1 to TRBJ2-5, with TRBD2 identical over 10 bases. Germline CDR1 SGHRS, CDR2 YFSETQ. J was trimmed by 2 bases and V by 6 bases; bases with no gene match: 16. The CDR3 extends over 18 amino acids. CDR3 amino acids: CASTVWGSGRLRQETQYF. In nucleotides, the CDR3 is TGCGCCAGCACCGTTTGGGGTAGCGGGAGGCTGCGACAAGAGACCCAGTACTTC.

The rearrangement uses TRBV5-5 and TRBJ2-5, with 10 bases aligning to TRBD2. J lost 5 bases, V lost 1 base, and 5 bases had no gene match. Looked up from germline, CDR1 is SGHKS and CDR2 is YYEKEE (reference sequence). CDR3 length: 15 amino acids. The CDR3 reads CASSLTGLAQETQYF. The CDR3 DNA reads TGTGCCAGCAGCTTGACGGGACTAGCGCAGGAGACCCAGTACTTC.

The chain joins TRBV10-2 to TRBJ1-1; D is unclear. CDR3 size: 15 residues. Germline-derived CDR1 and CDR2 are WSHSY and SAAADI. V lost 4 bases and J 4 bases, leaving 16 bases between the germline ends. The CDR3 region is CASSVVGVGGTEAFF. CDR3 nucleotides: TGCGCCAGCAGTGTAGTCGGGGTCGGAGGCACTGAAGCTTTCTTT.

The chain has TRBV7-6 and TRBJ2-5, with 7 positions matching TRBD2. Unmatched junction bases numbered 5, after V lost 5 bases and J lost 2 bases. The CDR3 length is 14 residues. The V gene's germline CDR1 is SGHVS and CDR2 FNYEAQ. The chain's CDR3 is CASSRGVSQETQYF. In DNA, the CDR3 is TGTGCCAGCAGCCGGGGGGTTTCTCAAGAGACCCAGTACTTC.

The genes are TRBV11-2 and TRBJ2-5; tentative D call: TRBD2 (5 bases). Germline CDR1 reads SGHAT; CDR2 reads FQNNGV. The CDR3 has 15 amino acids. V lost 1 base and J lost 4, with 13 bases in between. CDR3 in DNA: TGTGCCAGCAGCTTAGTTGGTGGGAGAGGAGAGACCCAGTACTTC. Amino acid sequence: CASSLVGGRGETQYF.

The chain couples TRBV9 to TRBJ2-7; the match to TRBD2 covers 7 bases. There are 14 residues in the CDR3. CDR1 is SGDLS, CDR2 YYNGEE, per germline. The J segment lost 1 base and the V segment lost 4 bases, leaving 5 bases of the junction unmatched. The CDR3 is CASSPGLSSYEQYF. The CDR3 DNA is TGTGCCAGCAGCCCGGGACTAAGTTCCTACGAGCAGTACTTC.

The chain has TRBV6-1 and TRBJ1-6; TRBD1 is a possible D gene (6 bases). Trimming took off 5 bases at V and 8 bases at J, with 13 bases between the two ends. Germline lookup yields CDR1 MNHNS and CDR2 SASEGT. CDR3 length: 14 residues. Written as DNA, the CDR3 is TGTGCCAGCAGTTCAGGGGTAAAGCATTCACCCCTCCACTTT. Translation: CASSSGVKHSPLHF.

CDR3 nucleotides: TGTGCCAGCAGTTTAAACCCCAGGGAAGCTTTCTTT. Translated: CASSLNPREAFF. The chain links TRBV28 to TRBJ1-1; D not certain. The CDR3 totals 12 residues. Germline V gene sequence: CDR1 MDHEN, CDR2 SYDVKM. Trimming stripped 2 bases from V and 8 bases from J, with 9 bases between. The full variable domain, with the rest looked up from reference TRBV28 and TRBJ1-1, is DVKVTQSSRYLVKRTGEKVFLECVQDMDHENMFWYRQDPGLGLRLIYFSYDVKMKEKGDIPEGYSVSREKKERFSLILESASTNQTSMYLCASSLNPREAFFGQGTRLTVV.

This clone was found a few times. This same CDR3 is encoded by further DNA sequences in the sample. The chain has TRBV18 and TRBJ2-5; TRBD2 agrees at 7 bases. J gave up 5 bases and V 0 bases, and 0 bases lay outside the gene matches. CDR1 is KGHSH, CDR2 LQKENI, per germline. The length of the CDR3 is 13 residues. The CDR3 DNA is TGTGCCAGCTCACCACCTAGCGGGGAGACCCAGTACTTC. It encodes CASSPPSGETQYF.

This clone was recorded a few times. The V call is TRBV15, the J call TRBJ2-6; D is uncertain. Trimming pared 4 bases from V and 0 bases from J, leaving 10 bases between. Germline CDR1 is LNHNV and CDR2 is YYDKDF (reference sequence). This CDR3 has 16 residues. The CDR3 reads CATSKDKPSGANVLTF. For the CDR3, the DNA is TGTGCCACCAGCAAAGACAAGCCCTCTGGGGCCAACGTCCTGACTTTC.

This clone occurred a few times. CDR3 sequence: CASSQGLSPSYEQYF. In DNA form, the CDR3 reads TGCGCCAGCAGCCAGGGACTATCCCCATCCTACGAGCAGTACTTC. The chain recombines TRBV4-1 with TRBJ2-7, with TRBD2 matching over 7 bases. Germline values: CDR1 MGHRA, CDR2 YSYEKL. The CDR3 is made up of 15 amino acids. V was pared by 3 bases and J by 1 base, with 6 bases of the junction left unmatched.

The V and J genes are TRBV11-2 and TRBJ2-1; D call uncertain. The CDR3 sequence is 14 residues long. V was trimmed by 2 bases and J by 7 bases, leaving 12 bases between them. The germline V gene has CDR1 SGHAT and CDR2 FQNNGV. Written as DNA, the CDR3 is TGTGCCAGCAGCTTAAGTCCGGCCCTAAATGAGCAGTTCTTC. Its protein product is CASSLSPALNEQFF.

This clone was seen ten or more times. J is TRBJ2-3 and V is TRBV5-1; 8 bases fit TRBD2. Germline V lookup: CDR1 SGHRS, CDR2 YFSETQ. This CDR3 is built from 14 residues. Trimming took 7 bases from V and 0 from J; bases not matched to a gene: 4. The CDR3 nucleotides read TGCGCCAGCGAGAGCGGGAGAAGCACAGATACGCAGTATTTT. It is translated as CASESGRSTDTQYF.

The CDR3 spells CTSSQGRMNTEAFF. CDR3 coding DNA: TGCACCAGCAGCCAAGGGAGAATGAACACTGAAGCTTTCTTT. The chain has TRBV1 and TRBJ1-1. TRBV1 is a pseudogene. This CDR3 contains 14 residues.

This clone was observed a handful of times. The chain's CDR3 is CASSQDSRDQPQHF. DNA for the CDR3: TGCGCCAGCAGCCAAGATTCCCGCGATCAGCCCCAGCATTTT. V and J are TRBV4-1 and TRBJ1-5; D is ambiguous. The germline gives CDR1 MGHRA, CDR2 YSYEKL. The CDR3 totals 14 residues. Trimming took off 0 bases at V and 5 bases at J, with 8 bases between the two ends.

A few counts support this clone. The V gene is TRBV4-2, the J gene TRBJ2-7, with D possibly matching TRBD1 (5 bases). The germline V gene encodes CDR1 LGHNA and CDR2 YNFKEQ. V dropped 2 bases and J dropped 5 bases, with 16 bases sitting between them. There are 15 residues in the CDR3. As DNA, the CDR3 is TGTGCCAGCAGCCAAAGGGCAGGGTCCCTTCACGAGCAGTACTTC. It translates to CASSQRAGSLHEQYF.

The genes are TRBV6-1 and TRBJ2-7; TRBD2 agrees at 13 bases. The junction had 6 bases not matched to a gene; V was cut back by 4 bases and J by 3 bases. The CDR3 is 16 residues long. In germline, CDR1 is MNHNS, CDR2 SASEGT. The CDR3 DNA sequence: TGTGCCAGCAGTGGGGGGACTAGCGGGGTTATCTACGAGCAGTACTTC. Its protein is CASSGGTSGVIYEQYF.

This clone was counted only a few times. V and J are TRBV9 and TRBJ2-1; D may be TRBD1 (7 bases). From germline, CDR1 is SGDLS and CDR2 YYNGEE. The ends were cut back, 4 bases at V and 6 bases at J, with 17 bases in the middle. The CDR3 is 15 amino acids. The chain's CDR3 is CASSTSQGGGNEQFF. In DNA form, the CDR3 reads TGTGCCAGCAGCACCTCGCAGGGGGGCGGCAATGAGCAGTTCTTC.

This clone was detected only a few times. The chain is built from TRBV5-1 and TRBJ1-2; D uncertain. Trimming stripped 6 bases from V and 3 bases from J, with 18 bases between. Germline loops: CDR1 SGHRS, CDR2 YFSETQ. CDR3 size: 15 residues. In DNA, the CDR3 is TGCGCCAGCAAGATAAGACCAGTCGTTGACTATGGCTACACCTTC. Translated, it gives CASKIRPVVDYGYTF.

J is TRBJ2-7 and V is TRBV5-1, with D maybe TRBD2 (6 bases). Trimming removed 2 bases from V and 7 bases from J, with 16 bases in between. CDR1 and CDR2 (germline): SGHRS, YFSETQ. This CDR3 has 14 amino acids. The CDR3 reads CASSLLRLAGEQYF. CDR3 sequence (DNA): TGCGCCAGCAGCTTACTACGGCTCGCGGGGGAGCAGTACTTC.

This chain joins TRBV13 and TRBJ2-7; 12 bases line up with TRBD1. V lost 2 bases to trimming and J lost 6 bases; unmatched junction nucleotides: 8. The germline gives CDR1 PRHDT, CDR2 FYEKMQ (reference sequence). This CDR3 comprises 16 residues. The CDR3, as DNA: TGTGCCAGCAGCTTATGGGGGACAGGGGGCTCCGGCGAGCAGTACTTC. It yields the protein CASSLWGTGGSGEQYF.

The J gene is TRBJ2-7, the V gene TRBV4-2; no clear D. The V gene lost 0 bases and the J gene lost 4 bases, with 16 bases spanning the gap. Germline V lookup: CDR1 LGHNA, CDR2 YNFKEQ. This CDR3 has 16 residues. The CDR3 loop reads CASSQDGDRSWYEQYF. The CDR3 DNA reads TGTGCCAGCAGCCAAGATGGAGACCGTAGCTGGTACGAGCAGTACTTC.

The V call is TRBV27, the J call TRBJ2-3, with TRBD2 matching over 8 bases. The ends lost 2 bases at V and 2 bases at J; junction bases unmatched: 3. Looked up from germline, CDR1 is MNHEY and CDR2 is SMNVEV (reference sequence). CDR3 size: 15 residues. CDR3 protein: CASSLPSGLTDTQYF. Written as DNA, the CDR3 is TGTGCCAGCAGTTTACCTAGCGGGCTCACAGATACGCAGTATTTT.

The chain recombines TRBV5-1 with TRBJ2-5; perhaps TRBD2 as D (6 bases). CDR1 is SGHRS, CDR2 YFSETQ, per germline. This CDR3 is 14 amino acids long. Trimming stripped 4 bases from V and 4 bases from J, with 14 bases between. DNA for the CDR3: TGCGCCAGCAGCCAGGCGGGGTTCGCAGAGACCCAGTACTTC. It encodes CASSQAGFAETQYF.

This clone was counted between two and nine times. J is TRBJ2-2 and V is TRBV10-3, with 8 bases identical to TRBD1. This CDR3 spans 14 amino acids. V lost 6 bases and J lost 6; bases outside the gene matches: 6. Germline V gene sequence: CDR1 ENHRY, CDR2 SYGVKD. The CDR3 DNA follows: TGTGCCATCAGCGGACAGGGAAGGGCCGGGGAGCTGTTTTTT. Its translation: CAISGQGRAGELFF.

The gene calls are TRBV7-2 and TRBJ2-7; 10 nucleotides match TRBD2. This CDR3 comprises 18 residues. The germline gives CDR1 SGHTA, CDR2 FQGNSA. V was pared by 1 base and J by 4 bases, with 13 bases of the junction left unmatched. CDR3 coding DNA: TGTGCCAGCAGCTTAGGTTCTACTAGCGGGGACGGGGGGTACGAGCAGTACTTC. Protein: CASSLGSTSGDGGYEQYF.

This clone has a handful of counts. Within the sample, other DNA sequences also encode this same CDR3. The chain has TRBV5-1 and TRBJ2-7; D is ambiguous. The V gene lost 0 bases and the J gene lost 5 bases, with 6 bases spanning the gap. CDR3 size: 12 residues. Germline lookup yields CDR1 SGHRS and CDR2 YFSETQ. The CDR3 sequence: CASSLAGDEQYF. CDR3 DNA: TGCGCCAGCAGCTTGGCTGGGGACGAGCAGTACTTC.

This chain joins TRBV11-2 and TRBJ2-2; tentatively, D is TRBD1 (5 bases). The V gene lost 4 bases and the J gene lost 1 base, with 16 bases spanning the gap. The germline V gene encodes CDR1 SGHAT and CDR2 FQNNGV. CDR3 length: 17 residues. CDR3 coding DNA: TGTGCCAGCAGCTGGGGCGGATCCTCCGTGAACACCGGGGAGCTGTTTTTT. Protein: CASSWGGSSVNTGELFF.